These 20 T cell receptor beta chains were sequenced from one sample in a study of control samples from healthy donors and cancer patients. Sequenced by immunoSEQ multiplex PCR; TCRdb stores in-frame clones only, minus some. The table records fewer than 95,000 clones, 70% to 90% of them present only once. The specimen was blood. All receptors come from a woman between 40 and 50 years old in good health.

V gene TRBV5-8 combines with J gene TRBJ1-4; 8 bases match TRBD1. The CDR3 is 14 residues long. V was clipped by 4 bases and J by 5 bases; unmatched bases: 4. Germline lookup yields CDR1 SGHTS and CDR2 YDEGEE. This CDR3 is CASSRTGWNEKLFF. The CDR3 nucleotides are TGTGCCAGCAGCCGGACAGGGTGGAATGAAAAACTGTTTTTT. Filled out from reference TRBV5-8 and TRBJ1-4, the complete variable domain reads EAGVTQSPTHLIKTRGQQATLRCSPISGHTSVYWYQQALGLGLQFLLWYDEGEERNRGNFPPRFSGRQFPNYSSELNVNALELEDSALYLCASSRTGWNEKLFFGSGTQLSVL.

V usage is TRBV6-5 and J usage is TRBJ2-7, with a tentative D call TRBD1 (5 bases). V gave up 2 bases and J gave up 2 bases, with 10 bases separating them. Germline V gives CDR1 MNHEY, CDR2 SVGAGI. CDR3 length: 14 residues. The DNA for the CDR3 is TGTGCCAGCAGTTACCGGCAGGGCCCCTACGAGCAGTACTTC. It codes for CASSYRQGPYEQYF.

The genes are TRBV24-1 and TRBJ2-3; D not certain. This CDR3 is built from 13 residues. The V end was cut by 6 bases, the J end by 2 bases, with 8 bases between. Per germline, CDR1 KGHDR and CDR2 SFDVKD. CDR3 sequence (DNA): TGTGCCACCAGTTCCTCCGTCACAGATACGCAGTATTTT. Translated, it gives CATSSSVTDTQYF.

This clone was observed a single time. The rearrangement joins TRBV18 to TRBJ1-1; D perhaps matches TRBD1 (5 bases). The length of the CDR3 is 13 residues. Between the trimmed V and J ends, which lost 4 bases and 1 base, there was a span of 7 bases. CDR1 KGHSH and CDR2 LQKENI come from the germline V gene. The CDR3 nucleotides read TGTGCCAGCTCACGGGACGGGAACACTGAAGCTTTCTTT. Its translation: CASSRDGNTEAFF.

The chain is built from TRBV10-3 and TRBJ1-1, with D maybe TRBD1 (5 bases). Germline V gene data show CDR1 as ENHRY and CDR2 as SYGVKD. The CDR3 loop spans 15 amino acids. V gave up 0 bases and J gave up 11 bases, with 19 bases separating them. CDR3 bases: TGTGCCATCAGTGAGTCGGGGGTCCCAGGGCTAGGTGCTTTCTTT. Translated, it gives CAISESGVPGLGAFF.

The chain has TRBV7-2 and TRBJ1-5, with 9 positions matching TRBD1. The J segment lost 7 bases and the V segment lost 4 bases, leaving 8 bases of the junction unmatched. The CDR3 consists of 15 residues. CDR1 SGHTA and CDR2 FQGNSA come from the germline V gene. The CDR3, as DNA: TGTGCCAGCAGCTCGCTCCTCACAGGGGGCCAGCCCCAGCATTTT. It specifies CASSSLLTGGQPQHF.

This chain uses TRBV4-1 with TRBJ2-7; D may be TRBD1 (6 bases). CDR1 and CDR2 from the germline V gene are MGHRA and YSYEKL. Between the trimmed V and J ends, which lost 1 base and 3 bases, there was a span of 7 bases. The CDR3 consists of 13 residues. The CDR3 region has the DNA TGCGCCAGCAGCCAAGGGGACAACTACGAGCAGTACTTC. Protein product: CASSQGDNYEQYF.

The rearrangement joins TRBV6-2 or TRBV6-3 to TRBJ2-7; 12 bases map to TRBD1. The CDR3 length is 17 residues. Losses at the gene ends were 2 bases for V and 2 bases for J; bases not matched to a gene: 7. Per germline, CDR1 MNHEY and CDR2 SVGEGT. The CDR3 is CASSYRPGQGAPYEQYF. CDR3 bases: TGTGCCAGCAGTTACCGACCGGGACAGGGGGCGCCCTACGAGCAGTACTTC.

This sequence joins TRBV2 and TRBJ1-1; 12 bases line up with TRBD1. Germline lookup yields CDR1 SNHLY and CDR2 FYNNEI. The CDR3 runs 16 residues. The trim removed 3 bases at V and 4 bases at J, leaving 6 bases unmatched. CDR3 bases: TGTGCCAGCAGTGAGGGGACAGGGGGCGTTGTCACTGAAGCTTTCTTT. It yields the protein CASSEGTGGVVTEAFF.

In regard to this clone: This sample includes further DNA sequences coding for the same CDR3. The chain combines TRBV7-2 with TRBJ1-1, with D perhaps matching TRBD1 (5 bases). The CDR3 spans 14 residues. Trimming stripped 3 bases from V and 1 base from J, with 9 bases between. CDR1 SGHTA and CDR2 FQGNSA come from the germline V gene. In DNA form, the CDR3 reads TGTGCCAGCAGCTTCCGGGACGGGAACACTGAAGCTTTCTTT. Translation: CASSFRDGNTEAFF.

The chain has TRBV6-4 and TRBJ2-7; D tentatively fits TRBD1 or TRBD2 (6 bases each). Germline V gene lookup returns CDR1 MRHNA and CDR2 SNTAGT. The germline V and J ends were trimmed by 5 bases and 3 bases, with 20 bases remaining between them. This CDR3 spans 16 amino acids. CDR3 in DNA: TGTGCCAGCAGTTTGATAAGTGGGGGGCCGGTCTACGAGCAGTACTTC. Translated, it gives CASSLISGGPVYEQYF.

The V and J genes are TRBV25-1 and TRBJ1-1; D possibly corresponds to TRBD1 (6 bases). The CDR3 is made up of 16 amino acids. With 1 base removed from V and 6 bases from J, the gap between germline ends came to 18 bases. The germline V gene has CDR1 MGHDK and CDR2 SYGVNS. The chain's CDR3 is CASSESGRGAHAEAFF. The DNA of the CDR3 is TGTGCCAGCAGTGAATCGGGCCGGGGGGCGCACGCTGAAGCTTTCTTT.

Only a few counts were recorded for this clone. The chain combines TRBV3-1 (or the pseudogene TRBV3-2) with TRBJ1-1, with D maybe TRBD1 (6 bases). CDR1 is LGHDT and CDR2 is YNNKEL in the germline V gene (reference sequence). With 8 bases removed from V and 5 bases from J, the gap between germline ends came to 15 bases. This CDR3 comprises 13 residues. The CDR3 region has the DNA TGTGCCAGCGGACTGACAGGAGGGACTGAAGCTTTCTTT. It is translated as CASGLTGGTEAFF.

This chain uses TRBV24-1 with TRBJ2-2; 12 nucleotides match TRBD1. Germline loops: CDR1 KGHDR, CDR2 SFDVKD. V dropped 4 bases and J dropped 6; count of bases not matched to a gene: 14. The CDR3 loop spans 19 amino acids. In DNA form, the CDR3 reads TGTGCCACCAGTGACAGATCCGGGACAGGGGGCAAGATCGCCGGGGAGCTGTTTTTT. Translated, it gives CATSDRSGTGGKIAGELFF.

This clone was detected only once. The chain links TRBV19 to TRBJ1-2; D is undetermined. Germline V gene data show CDR1 as LNHDA and CDR2 as SQIVND (reference sequence). Between the trimmed V and J ends, which lost 6 bases and 2 bases, there was a span of 13 bases. The CDR3 has 14 amino acids. The DNA of the CDR3 is TGTGCCAGTAGCCGTATGAGTGGGAACTATGGCTACACCTTC. The encoded protein is CASSRMSGNYGYTF.

V gene TRBV30 combines with J gene TRBJ1-6, with D possibly being TRBD1 (5 bases). Trimming pared 4 bases from V and 10 bases from J, leaving 14 bases between. The length of the CDR3 is 13 residues. CDR1 is GTSNPN and CDR2 is SVGIG in the germline V gene (reference sequence). The CDR3 reads CAWTRGLGSPLHF. In nucleotides, the CDR3 is TGTGCCTGGACGAGGGGCTTGGGGTCACCCCTCCACTTT.

The chain combines TRBV9 with TRBJ1-4; 11 nucleotides agree with TRBD1. Germline trimming cut 4 bases from V and 7 bases from J; bases unmatched to any gene: 6. Germline-derived CDR1 and CDR2 are SGDLS and YYNGEE. The CDR3 is 15 residues long. CDR3 amino acids: CASSKGQGEGEKLFF. The CDR3 DNA reads TGTGCCAGCAGCAAGGGACAGGGGGAAGGTGAAAAACTGTTTTTT.

This clone has just a few counts. The chain links TRBV9 to TRBJ1-1; D gene unclear. V dropped 1 base and J dropped 6 bases, with 10 bases sitting between them. Germline V gene data show CDR1 as SGDLS and CDR2 as YYNGEE. There are 13 residues in the CDR3. The CDR3 region is CASSVRVDAEAFF. DNA for the CDR3: TGTGCCAGCAGCGTACGTGTCGACGCTGAAGCTTTCTTT.

This rearrangement joins TRBV4-3 to TRBJ2-7; 9 nucleotides match TRBD2. In germline, CDR1 is LGHNA, CDR2 YSLEER. Trimming at V came to 1 base and at J to 2 bases, leaving 6 bases not matched to a gene. The CDR3 length is 16 residues. Here the CDR3 reads CASSQGAAGGTYEQYF. The CDR3 DNA reads as TGCGCCAGCAGCCAAGGGGCTGCGGGGGGGACCTACGAGCAGTACTTC.

The chain uses TRBV6-1 and TRBJ1-6; 8 bases fit TRBD1. Per germline, CDR1 MNHNS and CDR2 SASEGT. The CDR3 loop spans 18 amino acids. Trimming at V came to 1 base and at J to 12 bases, leaving 17 bases not matched to a gene. DNA of the CDR3: TGTGCCAGCAGTGAAGGGGCCAAGGCAGGGGGCGCGGGTTTACCCCTCCACTTT. Encoded protein: CASSEGAKAGGAGLPLHF.